This T cell receptor beta chain was sequenced in a study of shared clonotypes between healthy human individuals (TCRdb year 2020). Turning to the overall study: The cohort comprised a couple of women and three men aged 18 to 49 years. Different laboratories and diverse techniques were used to prepare libraries and sequence TCR repertoires, to increase sequencing depth and limit assay-specific biases. The study deeply sequenced blood TCR repertoires of five healthy adults to estimate repertoire size and the extent of clonotype sharing between individuals. For each donor, CD4 naive and CD4 memory were each run on three plates, CD8 naive on two plates, and CD8 memory on one plate. Between about 0.9 and 10 billion PBMCs per donor were obtained by leukapheresis. Broad study findings and their caveats: Pairwise subsampling led to the expectation that sequencing depth would affect the degree of clonotype sharing among donors. Across several donors, approximately 4.9% of naive CD4, roughly 3.5% of naive CD8, roughly 2.2% of memory CD4, and under 0.45% of memory CD8 clonotypes were shared. Higher generation probabilities were observed for clonotypes shared by all four sorted-subset donors than for non-shared clonotypes. Naive subsets generally had larger estimated clonotype richness than memory subsets. The small number of donors limited the genetic and exposure-history diversity represented. Incomplete sequencing was indicated by rarefaction of sorted-subset datasets, despite the large sequencing depth. Sampling was restricted to blood, and TCR repertoires in tissue are likely to differ from TCR repertoires in blood.

Trimming costs V 0 bases and J 4 bases, and their ends lie 19 bases apart. The CDR3 goes from the cysteine to the phenylalanine over 17 residues. The kept DNA is CDR3 alone, 51 bases in frame from the first base. TCR CDR3 regions were amplified from genomic DNA by multiplex PCR using the deep immunoSEQ assay. For each cell subset, the extracted genomic DNA was distributed evenly across all wells of several immunoSEQ 96-well plates, and each plate served as one replicate. For sorted subsets, 150 to 250 ng of genomic DNA, equivalent to some 33,000 T cell genomes, went into each replicate PCR. The purified libraries were quantified using a Qubit 3.0 fluorometer, sized with a Bioanalyzer 2100, and then quantified again using the KAPA Library Quantification kit. A separate single-read 150-cycle Illumina NextSeq 550 flow cell was used to sequence each immunoSEQ 96-well plate. The authors processed their data as follows. Because the immunoSEQ output held only junctional sequences and lacked quality scores, the filtering could not match the filtering applied to full-length reads. To assign V/J genes and CDR3, sequences were annotated using PyIR, a Python wrapper for IgBLAST v1.9, with IMGT germline references. Reads were filtered out if the reads had weak V/J assignments (E-value above 1e-6), no CDR3, stop codons, out-of-frame junctions, or ambiguous translated residues. V3J clonotypes were defined by identical inferred V gene, J gene, and CDR3 amino acid sequence. The percentage overlap between two repertoires was calculated by dividing the number of shared unique clonotypes by the size of the smaller repertoire. Repertoire richness was assessed with RTK rarefaction, the Chao1 estimator, and Recon v2.1 estimates of unobserved clonotypes. Generation probabilities were computed with OLGA for all TCRbeta clonotypes obtained by the gDNA method from several donors. The clones in this table, taken by TCRdb from immuneACCESS, are in-frame only. Not every clone is retained; where verified, under half of the shortfall comes from an unresolved V gene, and the cause of the rest is unknown. V and J calls plus clone size are reproduced from that table; the DNA served to infer D and trimming. The sample table lists about 1.5 million clones, roughly 96% of them with a count of one. Approximately 1.1% of the sample lies in the top ten.

A note on this clone: Its antigen specificity is not known. The record has no base qualities; no much larger clone is one base away.

The donors were healthy, HIV-negative adults who had no recently reported acute infections or vaccinations. Only Caucasian adults living in Nashville, Tennessee, USA were represented among the donors. CD4+ T cells were enriched by magnetic negative selection, after which naive cells were positively selected on CD45RA and the negative fraction was taken as the memory subset. After blood collection by leukapheresis, PBMCs were isolated using Ficoll-Histopaque density gradient centrifugation and then cryopreserved in the vapor phase of liquid nitrogen. Purity and quantity of every magnetically sorted T cell population were checked by analytical flow cytometry. From each sorted fraction, genomic DNA was isolated and quantified by UV absorbance on a Nanodrop 2000c.

The V gene is TRBV23-1 and the J gene is TRBJ2-7; the D gene identity is not certain. TRBV23-1 is reported as an ORF; its role is uncertain. Material: naive CD4+ T cells sorted from blood. The cell subset or site label corresponds to: CD45RA+ positively selected. The sequence was collected from a man aged 25-40 years in good health. The CDR3 here reads CASSQSAAQVESYEQYF. Read as DNA, the sequence is TGCGCCAGCAGTCAATCCGCCGCCCAGGTTGAGAGTTACGAGCAGTACTTC.